This paragraph covers one TCR beta chain sequence. The source of the sample is a study of regulatory T cells in long-lasting Graves disease. The CDR3 contains 13 residues. Trimming left V 6 bases short and J 4 bases short, with 12 bases between. The germline V gene has CDR1 ENHRY and CDR2 SYGVKD. To make TCR beta libraries, researchers used iRepertoire HTBI primers and Arm-PCR of CDR3 regions. MiXCR, applied by TCRdb to the multiplex PCR reads, yields one record per CDR3 protein. The table lists around 420,000 distinct CDR3 sequences, over 12% of them singletons. Time point reported: newly diagnosed GD, antithyroid drugs for less than 3 months. The TCR library was made from RNA that had been extracted from PBMCs in TRIzol. The data were also submitted as part of a second study, on T cells in Graves' hyperthyroidism and ophthalmopathy.

This material consisted of peripheral blood mononuclear cells (PBMCs), taken at new diagnosis, from a patient treated with antithyroid drugs. The genes are TRBV10-3 and TRBJ1-1; possibly TRBD1 for D (6 bases). The TCR was taken from a woman aged 35 to 49 with Graves disease. The CDR3 protein is CAIRPKGGTEAFF. Here the CDR3 DNA reads TGTGCCATCAGGCCCAAAGGGGGCACTGAAGCTTTCTTT.